This T cell receptor beta chain was sequenced during a study of CD4+ T cells in melanoma. Clones were read by immunoSEQ multiplex PCR, and TCRdb kept only the in-frame ones, dropping some. The table has 40,000 to 50,000 clones, roughly 87% seen once; the top ten hold over 9.5%. This CDR3 is built from 15 residues. V lost 0 bases and J 7 bases, leaving 10 bases between the germline ends. The germline gives CDR1 SEHNR, CDR2 FQNEAQ (reference sequence). V and J are TRBV7-9 and TRBJ1-6, with a weak D call TRBD1 (6 bases). The sequencing input was peripheral blood. This clonotype was sampled from a human donor with melanoma. Here the CDR3 reads CASSLASGVNSPLHF. CDR3 bases: TGTGCCAGCAGCTTAGCGTCAGGGGTCAATTCACCCCTCCACTTT.